This TCR beta chain was sequenced in a study of T cell responses to AZD1222 COVID-19 vaccine. General observations from the study: Baseline seropositivity occurred in only a handful of AZD1222 recipients.

Some clones are missing from TCRdb's copy, which holds only in-frame ones; the method was immunoSEQ multiplex PCR. The sample carries over 100,000 clones, about 90% recorded once. Comment on this clone: Antigen specificity is unknown.

This receptor was taken from an adult in good health. The sample was peripheral blood, taken on day 0 of AZD1222 vaccination.

Here the CDR3 reads CASSLPRFKNQPQHF. CDR3 bases: TGTGCCAGCAGTTTACCCAGGTTTAAGAATCAGCCCCAGCATTTT. The rearrangement links TRBV28 to TRBJ1-5, with no clear D. CDR3 length equals 15 residues. In germline, CDR1 is MDHEN, CDR2 SYDVKM. Trimming pared 2 bases from V and 4 bases from J, leaving 12 bases between.